The present TCR beta chain was sequenced within a study of blood T cell repertoires in COVID-19. Across the whole study: Sample material is recorded as cDNA or gDNA derived from T cells, B-cell-depleted T cells, or PBMCs.

CDR3 size: 11 residues. V was cut by 2 bases and J by 9 bases, with 5 bases left in between. Germline V gene lookup returns CDR1 MNHEY and CDR2 SVGEGT. Profiled with immunoSEQ multiplex PCR; TCRdb holds only in-frame clones, not every one. The table has roughly 150,000 clones, approximately 82% seen once. The gene calls are TRBV6-2 or TRBV6-3 and TRBJ1-5; unclear D gene. Input material: peripheral blood. This receptor was identified in a woman aged 50 to 65 with acute or convalescent COVID-19. The CDR3, as DNA: TGTGCCAGCAGTTACGGAGGGCCCCAGCATTTT. The encoded protein is CASSYGGPQHF.